The entry below describes one T cell receptor (beta chain). This clone was seen a few times. Its binding antigen is unknown. The input lacks base qualities; no much larger clone sits a single base away. Flow cytometry confirmed the purity of CD4+ and CD8+ cells that had been isolated by positive magnetic bead selection on an AutoMACS. Clonal expansions were first screened by flow cytometry with a TCR V beta antibody panel, then characterized by TCRB deep sequencing of sorted CD8+ fractions. Peripheral blood mononuclear cells were obtained using density gradient separation with Ficoll-Paque PLUS. Nucleospin Tissue or Tissue XS kits were used to extract DNA from CD4-enriched, CD8-enriched or PBMC samples, and a Qubit 2.0 fluorometer was used for quantification. The immunoSEQ assay was applied to genomic DNA for TCRB CDR3 sequencing. Processing in the source paper ran as follows. Only a few patient CD8+ clones larger than 1% matched published virus-specific TCRB sequences when compared against them. Nothing other than productive TCRB rearrangements was included in the analyses. A clone was defined by a unique TCRB CDR3 sequence, and clonality was computed as a productive clonality index based on Shannon entropy. The template counts of each clone relative to the total templates per sample were used to calculate repertoire overlap between two samples. Flow cytometry-measured V-gene usage correlated with V-gene usage from TCRB sequencing, with a Spearman r of approximately 0.66. TCRdb limited this immuneACCESS table to in-frame rearrangements with V and J called. A share of clones is missing; checked studies link under half to unresolved V genes, and the rest is unexplained. That table furnishes V, J and clone size, whereas the DNA furnished D and trimming. The sample contains about 30,000 clones, 82% of them found a single time. The ten largest clones add up to 7.5% to 9.5% of the sample.

The germline V gene encodes CDR1 LNHDA and CDR2 SQIVND (reference sequence). From cysteine to phenylalanine, the CDR3 is 15 amino acids long. Only the CDR3 region is kept as DNA, spanning 45 bases read in frame from base 1. V loses 6 bases at its end and J loses 4 bases; junction bases beyond the gene matches: 9. The sample is drawn from a study of somatic mutations in cytotoxic T cells in rheumatoid arthritis (dated by TCRdb to 2016 to 2017). With respect to the entire study: Patient peripheral blood (approximately 30 ml EDTA) was drawn right after diagnosis and before any treatment started. Patient and control groups had essentially identical median ages. TCRB deep sequencing covered some 65 patients with rheumatoid arthritis along with approximately 20 healthy controls. The study asked whether expanded CD8+ T-cell clones in newly diagnosed, untreated rheumatoid arthritis carry somatic mutations, and used TCRB deep sequencing to characterize clonality. Some T-cell populations stained with V beta antibodies were sorted by flow on a FACSAria II or Sony SH800 to nearly 100% purity, with sorted V beta1+ cells additionally subjected to TCRB sequencing.

On the study overall, not on this receptor specifically: It was unknown which antigens the expanded CD8+ clones targeted, and their absence from virus-specific databases did not exclude viral specificity. The slight TRBV07 underrepresentation in patients was not adjusted for multiple comparisons. An increase of CD8+ clonality with age was seen in patients (Spearman r=0.49) but not in healthy controls. In about an eighth of the roughly 65 patients, more than 20% of CD8+ cells belonged to the largest CD8+ clone, while several identical CD8+ TCRB sequences were shared between blood and synovial fluid. Rheumatoid arthritis patients and age-matched healthy controls did not significantly differ in CD8+ T-cell clonality.

This TCR came from an adult with rheumatoid arthritis. Sequenced material: CD8+ T cells sorted from blood. The rearrangement combines TRBV19 with TRBJ2-7; TRBD2 lines up with 10 middle nucleotides. In nucleotides, the sequence is TGTGCCAGTAGGGACCGGGCTAGCGGGAGTTACGAGCAGTACTTC. Translated, this gives CASRDRASGSYEQYF.